This TCR beta chain appears in the sequencing data of a study of OX40 agonist ivuxolimab in advanced cancers. Overall study context: Past anti-PD-1, anti-PD-L1 or anti-CTLA-4 therapy was accepted, and 40% to 50% had received some. Three patients got partial responses; one had hepatocellular carcinoma and two had cutaneous melanoma. Findings and limits, study-wide: The authors did not determine the antigen specificity of the expanded peripheral T cells.

This CDR3 is built from 17 residues. V lost 2 bases, J lost 5 bases, and 19 bases lay in between. The germline V gene encodes CDR1 MRHNA and CDR2 SNTAGT. The data were produced by immunoSEQ multiplex PCR, yet TCRdb's version contains in-frame clones alone and is incomplete. Found here are about 94,000 clones, roughly 90% of them singletons; the top ten hold 3.4%. A word on this clone: Its antigen is currently unknown.

The origin of this receptor is an adult with an advanced solid tumor such as melanoma, head and neck, liver or kidney cancer. The material was CD4+ or CD8+ T cells sorted from blood, obtained in a trial of the OX40 agonist ivuxolimab. J is TRBJ2-1 and V is TRBV6-4; D tentatively fits TRBD1 or TRBD2 (5 bases each). This CDR3 reads CASSDDYLGASNNEQFF. In nucleotides, the CDR3 is TGTGCCAGCAGTGACGACTACCTAGGGGCTAGCAACAATGAGCAGTTCTTC.